This TCR beta chain was profiled in a study of T cell changes during pregnancy in multiple sclerosis. V lost 5 bases, J lost 6 bases, and 16 bases lay in between. CDR3 length: 14 residues. Germline lookup yields CDR1 SGHDN and CDR2 FVKESK. Sequencing was performed with immunoSEQ multiplex PCR; in TCRdb, only in-frame clones are kept and a portion is missing. The sample holds tens of thousands of clones, 80% to 95% seen once. The sample was CD8+ T cells from peripheral blood mononuclear cells, taken in the third trimester of pregnancy. This sequence joins TRBV14 and TRBJ1-2; D is undetermined. The clonotype comes from a female donor in good health, enrolled as a control in a pregnancy study. The CDR3 loop is CASSWVTGMDGYTF. CDR3 bases: TGTGCCAGCAGCTGGGTGACGGGTATGGATGGCTACACCTTC.